The 22 T cell receptor beta chains below come from one sample, sequenced in a study of CD8+CD57+ T cells in acquired aplastic anemia. The patients chosen for sequencing had shown expansion of CD8+CD57+ cells (detected by flow cytometry). Profiling that covered TCR beta VDJ and CDR3 relied on genomic DNA as its template. TCRdb analysed the reads with MiXCR anew, one entry per CDR3 protein. The sample comprises 450,000 to 550,000 distinct CDR3 sequences, about a third of which are singletons, and roughly 0.89% rests with the top ten. Sequenced sample: sorted CD4+, CD8+, or CD8+CD57+ T cells (not recorded which) from PBMCs. The receptors derive from a human donor with aplastic anemia.

This clonotype was counted ten times or more. V and J are TRBV7-3 and TRBJ2-1; D unresolved. Trimming removed 2 bases at V and 6 bases at J, with 8 bases between. Germline loops: CDR1 SGHTA, CDR2 FQGTGA. This CDR3 has 13 amino acids. CDR3 DNA sequence: TGTGCCAGCAGCTTATACCTAGGCAATGAGCAGTTCTTC. It yields the protein CASSLYLGNEQFF.

This sequence joins TRBV12-3 or TRBV12-4 and TRBJ1-2; perhaps TRBD1 as D (5 bases). The V and J ends lost 6 bases and 8 bases respectively, with 13 bases between them. CDR3 length: 12 residues. The CDR3 DNA follows: TGTGCCAGCAGGACACAGGCGGCCGGCTACACCTTC. It yields the protein CASRTQAAGYTF.

Only one count was recorded for this clonotype. The chain employs TRBV29-1 and TRBJ1-1; a weak D match, TRBD1 (5 bases). The V gene lost 2 bases and the J gene lost 5 bases, with 12 bases spanning the gap. CDR3 size: 13 residues. The germline CDR1 and CDR2 sequences are SQVTM and ANQGSEA. CDR3 residues: CSVESGDLTEAFF. CDR3 nucleotide sequence: TGCAGCGTTGAATCGGGGGACCTTACTGAAGCTTTCTTT.

This clonotype was seen repeatedly, ten times or more. This chain joins TRBV7-9 and TRBJ1-6; 8 nucleotides line up with TRBD1. CDR1 is SEHNR and CDR2 is FQNEAQ in the germline V gene (reference sequence). The V and J ends lost 6 bases and 6 bases, in that order; junction bases with no gene match: 4. This CDR3 spans 14 amino acids. The CDR3 DNA follows: TGTGCCAGCAGTTTCGGACAGGGTAATTCACCCCTCCACTTT. It yields the protein CASSFGQGNSPLHF.

This clonotype was detected many times. The chain has TRBV24-1 and TRBJ1-2; TRBD1 aligns across 7 bases. The CDR3 is made up of 14 amino acids. CDR1 KGHDR and CDR2 SFDVKD come from the germline V gene. The ends lost 3 bases at V and 3 bases at J; junction bases unmatched: 3. CDR3 loop: CATSDRDSHYGYTF. DNA for the CDR3: TGTGCCACCAGTGATCGGGACAGCCACTATGGCTACACCTTC.

This clonotype was observed a few times. The DNA of the CDR3 is TGTGCCAGCAGGCAAGGTCAGGGGGCCGGCGAGCAGTACTTC. Its translation is CASRQGQGAGEQYF. This chain uses TRBV2 with TRBJ2-7, with 8 bases lining up with TRBD1. The germline CDR1 and CDR2 sequences are SNHLY and FYNNEI. This CDR3 is 14 amino acids long. J was trimmed by 6 bases and V by 6 bases; bases with no gene match: 10.

As to this clonotype: A much bigger clone sits one base away, suggesting this may be a read error. The V and J genes are TRBV12-3 or TRBV12-4 and TRBJ2-5, with D perhaps TRBD1 (6 bases). The CDR3 is 14 residues long. CDR3 in amino acids: CASRGQDFQATQYF. CDR3 nucleotide sequence: TGTGCCAGCAGGGGACAAGACTTTCAAGCGACCCAGTACTTC.

The V and J genes are TRBV19 and TRBJ2-3; 7 positions agree with TRBD1. CDR1 is LNHDA, CDR2 SQIVND, per germline (reference sequence). The CDR3 is made up of 15 amino acids. V lost 7 bases, J lost 5 bases, and 12 bases stayed unmatched. This CDR3 reads CASTNTGDVGDTQYF. DNA of the CDR3: TGTGCCAGTACTAATACAGGGGATGTGGGAGATACGCAGTATTTT.

The genes are TRBV2 and TRBJ1-2, with D unclear. Trimming took 2 bases from V and 2 from J, leaving 12 bases between them. Germline V gives CDR1 SNHLY, CDR2 FYNNEI. This CDR3 is 15 amino acids long. The CDR3 sequence: CASSENSPGNYGYTF. The CDR3 DNA follows: TGTGCCAGCAGTGAAAACTCGCCAGGAAACTATGGCTACACCTTC.

This chain joins TRBV7-8 and TRBJ2-5; D remains unclear. The CDR3 is made up of 15 amino acids. Germline CDR1 and CDR2: SGHVS and FQNEAQ. Trimming cost V 2 bases and J 2 bases, with 12 bases left between them. CDR3 in DNA: TGTGCCAGCAGCTTACTCCGGACCGAACAAGAGACCCAGTACTTC. Translating it yields CASSLLRTEQETQYF.

This clonotype was seen a few times. The V call is TRBV7-2, the J call TRBJ1-1, with a possible D match to TRBD1 (6 bases). CDR1 SGHTA and CDR2 FQGNSA come from the germline V gene. This CDR3 spans 15 amino acids. Trimming took off 2 bases at V and 1 base at J, with 11 bases between the two ends. The CDR3 nucleotides read TGTGCCAGCAGCTTAAGTCGGACAGCGAACACTGAAGCTTTCTTT. Its protein product is CASSLSRTANTEAFF.

This clonotype was counted at least ten times. The chain is built from TRBV7-2 and TRBJ2-7; D unclear. CDR1 is SGHTA and CDR2 is FQGNSA in the germline V gene. Trimming shortened V by 1 base and J by 9 bases, and 19 bases separated the two germline ends. The CDR3 has 15 residues. The CDR3 sequence is CASSLVQRSTVGQYF. In nucleotides, the CDR3 is TGTGCCAGCAGCTTAGTTCAGCGTTCGACGGTTGGGCAGTACTTC.

V gene TRBV5-1 combines with J gene TRBJ2-3; 8 bases fit TRBD2. The CDR3 runs 15 residues. Germline trimming cut 4 bases from V and 2 bases from J; bases unmatched to any gene: 6. Germline V gives CDR1 SGHRS, CDR2 YFSETQ. CDR3 loop: CASSLQAGDTDTQYF. The CDR3 DNA sequence: TGCGCCAGCAGCCTGCAAGCGGGAGACACAGATACGCAGTATTTT.

This chain uses TRBV5-1 with TRBJ2-7; D is perhaps TRBD1 (5 bases). The CDR3 loop spans 13 amino acids. Looked up from germline, CDR1 is SGHRS and CDR2 is YFSETQ. Trimming shortened V by 6 bases and J by 2 bases, and 12 bases separated the two germline ends. The CDR3 sequence is CASTPQGTYEQYF. Written as DNA, the CDR3 is TGCGCCAGCACCCCCCAGGGAACCTACGAGCAGTACTTC.

The rearrangement joins TRBV12-3 or TRBV12-4 to TRBJ1-2; 10 nucleotides align to TRBD1. The CDR3 has 14 residues. Trimming took 4 bases from V and 7 from J; bases not matched to a gene: 6. The CDR3 reads CASSYVTGGGGYTF. CDR3 bases: TGTGCCAGCAGTTATGTGACAGGGGGCGGTGGCTACACCTTC.

This clonotype occurred many times. The chain joins TRBV24-1 to TRBJ2-7, with unresolved D. Germline lookup yields CDR1 KGHDR and CDR2 SFDVKD. The CDR3 is made up of 13 amino acids. The V end lost 10 bases, the J end lost 0 bases, and 12 bases lay between the germline ends. The CDR3 loop is CATRPQLSYEQYF. The CDR3, as DNA: TGTGCCACACGTCCCCAGCTCTCCTACGAGCAGTACTTC.

The chain uses TRBV5-1 and TRBJ1-1, with a possible D match to TRBD1 (5 bases). The CDR3 length is 18 residues. V lost 3 bases and J lost 1, with 22 bases in between. CDR1 SGHRS and CDR2 YFSETQ come from the germline V gene. Here the CDR3 reads CASSSTIGGKATNTEAFF. CDR3 sequence (DNA): TGCGCCAGCAGCTCTACGATCGGGGGGAAGGCCACGAACACTGAAGCTTTCTTT. Supplemented by reference TRBV5-1 and TRBJ1-1, the full variable domain reads KAGVTQTPRYLIKTRGQQVTLSCSPISGHRSVSWYQQTPGQGLQFLFEYFSETQRNKGNFPGRFSGRQFSNSRSEMNVSTLELGDSALYLCASSSTIGGKATNTEAFFGQGTRLTVV.

There are a few counts of this clonotype. The rearrangement links TRBV12-3 or TRBV12-4 to TRBJ1-2, with 7 bases aligning to TRBD1. The CDR3 runs to 13 residues. The trim removed 5 bases at V and 8 bases at J, leaving 8 bases unmatched. The CDR3: CASSRDSTRGYTF. CDR3 bases: TGTGCCAGCAGTAGGGACAGCACTAGGGGCTACACCTTC.

This clonotype was found a few times. This chain joins TRBV9 and TRBJ1-1; possibly TRBD1 for D (6 bases). Germline CDR1 and CDR2: SGDLS and YYNGEE. The CDR3 length is 15 residues. Between the trimmed V and J ends, which lost 3 bases and 3 bases, there was a span of 15 bases. As DNA, the CDR3 is TGTGCCAGCAGCGCACAGGGTTTTCCTGACACTGAAGCTTTCTTT. This sequence encodes CASSAQGFPDTEAFF.

A single count supports this clonotype. At one end the junction does not follow the germline gene, possibly because of a read error. The gene calls are TRBV25-1 and TRBJ1-4; TRBD1 is a possible D gene (5 bases). This CDR3 has 15 residues. Germline lookup yields CDR1 MGHDK and CDR2 SYGVNS. CDR3 coding DNA: TGTGCTAGCAGCCAAGGGGACTCATGGCGGGAAAAACTGTTTTTT. It is translated as CASSQGDSWREKLFF.

This chain connects TRBV29-1 to TRBJ2-7; the D gene is possibly TRBD1 (6 bases). Germline lookup yields CDR1 SQVTM and CDR2 ANQGSEA. The CDR3 is 13 residues long. Trimming stripped 8 bases from V and 4 bases from J, with 18 bases between. As DNA, the CDR3 is TGCAGCCAAGACTCTGGGACACAGTACGAGCAGTACTTC. Its protein is CSQDSGTQYEQYF.

The chain carries TRBV15 and TRBJ2-3; TRBD1 matches at 12 bases. Germline V gives CDR1 LNHNV, CDR2 YYDKDF (reference sequence). The trim removed 1 base at V and 0 bases at J, leaving 5 bases unmatched. This CDR3 has 18 amino acids. The CDR3 region is CATSRGEGQGASTDTQYF. For the CDR3, the DNA is TGTGCCACCAGCAGAGGAGAGGGACAGGGGGCTAGCACAGATACGCAGTATTTT. Drawing the rest from reference TRBV15 and TRBJ2-3, the complete variable domain is DAMVIQNPRYQVTQFGKPVTLSCSQTLNHNVMYWYQQKSSQAPKLLFHYYDKDFNNEADTPDNFQSRRPNTSFCFLDIRSPGLGDTAMYLCATSRGEGQGASTDTQYFGPGTRLTVL.